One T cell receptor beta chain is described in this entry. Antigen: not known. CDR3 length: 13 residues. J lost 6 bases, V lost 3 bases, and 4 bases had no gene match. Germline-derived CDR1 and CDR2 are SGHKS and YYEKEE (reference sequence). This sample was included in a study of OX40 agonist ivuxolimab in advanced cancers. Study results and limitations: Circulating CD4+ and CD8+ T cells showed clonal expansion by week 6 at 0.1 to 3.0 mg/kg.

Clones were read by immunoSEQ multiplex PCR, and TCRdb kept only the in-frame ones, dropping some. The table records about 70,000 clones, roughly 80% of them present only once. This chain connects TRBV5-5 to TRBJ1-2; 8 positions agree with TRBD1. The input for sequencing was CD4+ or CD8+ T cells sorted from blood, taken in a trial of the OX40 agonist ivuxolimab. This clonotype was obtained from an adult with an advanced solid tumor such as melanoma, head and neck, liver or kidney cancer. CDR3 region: CASSSGGGDGYTF. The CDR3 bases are TGTGCCAGCAGCTCAGGGGGCGGGGATGGCTACACCTTC.